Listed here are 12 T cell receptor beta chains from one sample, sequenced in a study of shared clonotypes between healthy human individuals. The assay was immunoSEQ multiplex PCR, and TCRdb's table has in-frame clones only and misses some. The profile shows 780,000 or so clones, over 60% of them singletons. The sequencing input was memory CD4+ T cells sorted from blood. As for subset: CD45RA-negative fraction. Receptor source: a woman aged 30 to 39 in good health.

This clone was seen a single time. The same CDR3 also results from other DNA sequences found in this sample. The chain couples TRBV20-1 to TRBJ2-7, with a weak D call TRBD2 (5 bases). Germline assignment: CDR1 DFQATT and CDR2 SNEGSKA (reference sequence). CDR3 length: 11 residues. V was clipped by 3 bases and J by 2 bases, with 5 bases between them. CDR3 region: CSARGAYEQYF. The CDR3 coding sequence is TGCAGTGCTAGGGGAGCCTACGAGCAGTACTTC.

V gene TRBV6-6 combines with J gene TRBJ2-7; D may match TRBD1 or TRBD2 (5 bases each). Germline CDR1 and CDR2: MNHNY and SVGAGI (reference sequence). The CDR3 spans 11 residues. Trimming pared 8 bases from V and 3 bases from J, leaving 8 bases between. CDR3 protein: CASRGRYEQYF. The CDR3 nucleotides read TGTGCCAGCCGGGGACGCTACGAGCAGTACTTC.

CDR3 residues: CASKSGSWSYEQYF. In DNA form, the CDR3 reads TGTGCCAGCAAGAGCGGGAGTTGGTCCTACGAGCAGTACTTC. This chain connects TRBV28 to TRBJ2-7; TRBD2 agrees at 8 bases. Trimming cost V 7 bases and J 1 base; bases outside gene matches: 6. There are 14 residues in the CDR3. Germline V gene data show CDR1 as MDHEN and CDR2 as SYDVKM.

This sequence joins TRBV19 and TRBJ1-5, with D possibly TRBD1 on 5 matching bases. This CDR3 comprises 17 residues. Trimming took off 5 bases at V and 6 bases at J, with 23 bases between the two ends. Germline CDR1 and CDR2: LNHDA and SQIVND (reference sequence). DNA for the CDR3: TGTGCCAGTAGTTCACCTTCCGGGACCCGGGGGGGTCAGCCCCAGCATTTT. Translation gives CASSSPSGTRGGQPQHF.

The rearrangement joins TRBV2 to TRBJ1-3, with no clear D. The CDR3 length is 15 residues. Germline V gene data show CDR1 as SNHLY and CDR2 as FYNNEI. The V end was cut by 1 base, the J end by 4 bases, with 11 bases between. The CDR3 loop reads CASSEGGYSGNTIYF. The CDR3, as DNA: TGTGCCAGCAGTGAAGGAGGGTACTCCGGAAACACCATATATTTT.

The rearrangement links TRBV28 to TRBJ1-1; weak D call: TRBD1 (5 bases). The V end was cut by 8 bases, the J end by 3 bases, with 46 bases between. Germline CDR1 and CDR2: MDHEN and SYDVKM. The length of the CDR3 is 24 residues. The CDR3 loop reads CASGGGHLGYLPSRMVSMYTEAFF. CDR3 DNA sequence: TGTGCCAGCGGGGGAGGCCACCTTGGTTACCTTCCGTCCCGGATGGTTTCGATGTACACTGAAGCTTTCTTT.

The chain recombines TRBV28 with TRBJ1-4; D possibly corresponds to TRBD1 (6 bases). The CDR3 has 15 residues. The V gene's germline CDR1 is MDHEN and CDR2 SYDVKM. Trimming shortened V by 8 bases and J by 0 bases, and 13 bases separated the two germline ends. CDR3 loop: CASLLGGATNEKLFF. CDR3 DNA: TGTGCCAGCCTCCTAGGGGGTGCAACTAATGAAAAACTGTTTTTT.

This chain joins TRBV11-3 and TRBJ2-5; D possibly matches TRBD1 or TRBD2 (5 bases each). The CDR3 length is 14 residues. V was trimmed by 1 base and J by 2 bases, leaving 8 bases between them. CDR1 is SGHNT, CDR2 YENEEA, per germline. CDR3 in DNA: TGTGCCAGCAGCTTAGGATGGGGGCAAGAGACCCAGTACTTC. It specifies CASSLGWGQETQYF.

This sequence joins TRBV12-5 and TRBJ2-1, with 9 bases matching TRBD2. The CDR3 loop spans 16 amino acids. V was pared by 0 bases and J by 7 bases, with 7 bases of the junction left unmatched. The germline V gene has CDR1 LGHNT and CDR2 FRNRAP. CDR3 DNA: TGTGCTAGTGGTTTGGTACTTGGCGGGAGGGCAAATGAGCAGTTCTTC. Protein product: CASGLVLGGRANEQFF. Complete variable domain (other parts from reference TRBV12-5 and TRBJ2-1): DARVTQTPRHKVTEMGQEVTMRCQPILGHNTVFWYRQTMMQGLELLAYFRNRAPLDDSGMPKDRFSAEMPDATLATLKIQPSEPRDSAVYFCASGLVLGGRANEQFFGPGTRLTVL.

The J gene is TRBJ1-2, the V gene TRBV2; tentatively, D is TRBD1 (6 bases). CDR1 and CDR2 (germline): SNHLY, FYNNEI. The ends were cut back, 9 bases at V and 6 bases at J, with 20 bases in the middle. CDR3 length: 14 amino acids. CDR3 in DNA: TGTGCCAGTTCCTCACAGGGCAGGGGTAATGGCTACACCTTC. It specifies CASSSQGRGNGYTF.

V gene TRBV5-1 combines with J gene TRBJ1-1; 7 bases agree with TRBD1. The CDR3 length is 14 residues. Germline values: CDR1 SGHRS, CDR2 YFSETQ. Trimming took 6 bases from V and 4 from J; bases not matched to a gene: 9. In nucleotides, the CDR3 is TGCGCCAGCAACATAGGACAGGCGGGCACTGAAGCTTTCTTT. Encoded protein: CASNIGQAGTEAFF. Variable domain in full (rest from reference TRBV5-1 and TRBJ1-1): KAGVTQTPRYLIKTRGQQVTLSCSPISGHRSVSWYQQTPGQGLQFLFEYFSETQRNKGNFPGRFSGRQFSNSRSEMNVSTLELGDSALYLCASNIGQAGTEAFFGQGTRLTVV.

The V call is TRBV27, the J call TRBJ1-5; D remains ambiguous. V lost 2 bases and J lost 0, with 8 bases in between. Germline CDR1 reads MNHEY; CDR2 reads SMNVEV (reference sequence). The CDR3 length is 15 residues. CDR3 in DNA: TGTGCCAGCAGTTTAGTGGGAAATAGCAATCAGCCCCAGCATTTT. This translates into CASSLVGNSNQPQHF.